The TCR beta chain described here comes from a study of CD8+CD57+ T cells in acquired aplastic anemia. Study observations and caveats: There were about 27 CD8+ CDR3 sequences that occurred in both patients and controls.

A word on this clonotype: Its cognate antigen is unknown.

CD8+CD57+ cell expansion had been shown by flow cytometry in patients chosen for sequencing. Genomic DNA, serving as template, underwent TCR beta VDJ and CDR3 profiling. Using its own MiXCR run on the reads, TCRdb lists one record per CDR3 protein. The sample lists 180,000 or so distinct CDR3 sequences, about half occurring once. CDR1 and CDR2 (germline): MRHNA, SNTAGT. Trimming pared 1 base from V and 5 bases from J, leaving 11 bases between. The CDR3 covers 14 residues. The chain links TRBV6-4 to TRBJ1-1; D remains unclear. The TCR was taken from a human donor with aplastic anemia. Sequenced input: sorted CD4+, CD8+, or CD8+CD57+ T cells (not recorded which) from PBMCs. CDR3 region: CASSDLKVGTEAFF. In DNA form, the CDR3 reads TGTGCCAGCAGTGACTTGAAGGTGGGGACTGAAGCTTTCTTT.